Given below is one TCR beta chain in context. This clone was counted between two and nine times. The antigen this receptor binds is unknown. No much larger clone is present one base from it, and per-base qualities are unavailable. At diagnosis, peripheral blood, uninvolved tumor-adjacent lung and tumor were collected and stored as a combination of fresh-frozen and FFPE material. For TCR repertoire profiling, blood samples were analyzed in the form of peripheral blood mononuclear cells. The immunoSEQ Assay was used to sequence TCR beta CDR3 regions from DNA. Turning to the authors' computational methods: To compute T cell density, TCR beta template counts were normalized to usable DNA, which was estimated by amplifying housekeeping genes. Using the preseqR package, richness was estimated by extrapolating to 120,000 templates for tissue samples and 400,000 templates for PBMC samples. Clonality was calculated as one minus Pielou's evenness. To identify tissue-enriched TCRs, differential abundance testing was run on productive amino-acid clonotypes with a minimum total count of 5 and an alpha of 0.1. The Jaccard Index and the Morisita Overlap Index were used to measure repertoire overlap between compartments. TCR beta CDR3s were clustered by GLIPH together with public tetramer-defined viral CDR3s, and at least three viral sequences plus V-gene enrichment were required for viral motifs. TCRdb mirrors the immuneACCESS table, restricted to in-frame sequences. Some clones are absent from its copies; in checked studies, under half trace to an unresolved V gene, and the reason for the others is unknown. The DNA was the basis for D and trimming; V, J and clone size are from that table. This sample holds 45,000 to 65,000 clones; around three quarters were observed only once. 3.5% to 5.5% of the sample comes from the top ten.

This sample stems from a study of T cells in localized non-small cell lung cancer (dated by TCRdb to the early 2020s). For the wider study: Comparing tumors with uninvolved tumor-adjacent lungs, the study looked at the T cell repertoires of fewer than 250 patients with early-stage NSCLC. All 220 or so NSCLC patients in the cohort were treatment-naive and had localized lung tumors that were resected. A mean age of approximately 70 years was recorded for the NSCLC patients, of whom under 150 were male and about a hundred were female. Paper-wide results and their limitations: The highest T cell clonality was observed in uninvolved tumor-adjacent lung, where clonality exceeded that of tumor, suggesting that antigenic responses were more focused in uninvolved tumor-adjacent lung. Higher T cell density in blood was associated with longer overall survival, whereas higher clonality in adjacent lung was associated with shorter survival. Because multi-region tumor sequencing was not done, intratumor heterogeneity could not be ruled out. Because of the exploratory design, TCR variables were selected using unadjusted p-values without false-discovery rate correction. A median of around 57 of the top 100 tumor clones were detected in paired uninvolved adjacent lung, and 28 of these tumor clones were also found among the top 100 clones of the paired uninvolved adjacent lung.

The CDR3 measures 17 amino acids from cysteine to phenylalanine. Just the 51-base CDR3 DNA is kept, in frame starting at base 1. Per the germline V gene, SGHDT is the CDR1 and YYEEEE is the CDR2. V has 2 bases trimmed and J has 7 bases trimmed; junction bases matching no gene number 10. The rearrangement combines TRBV5-6 with TRBJ2-1; 12 bases in between match TRBD2. The receptor's source is a woman between 35 and 70 years old with stage II lung adenocarcinoma. Sequencing was performed on PBMCs, taken before any cancer treatment. In nucleotide form, the sequence is TGTGCCAGCAGCTTATACCCGACTAGCGGGGGAACGAATGAGCAGTTCTTC. This yields the protein CASSLYPTSGGTNEQFF. The full variable domain, with segments outside the CDR3 supplied by the reference TRBV5-6 and TRBJ2-1 proteins, appears as DAGVTQSPTHLIKTRGQQVTLRCSPKSGHDTVSWYQQALGQGPQFIFQYYEEEERQRGNFPDRFSGHQFPNYSSELNVNALLLGDSALYLCASSLYPTSGGTNEQFFGPGTRLTVL.